This TCR beta chain was sequenced during a study of control samples from healthy donors and cancer patients. Profiled with immunoSEQ multiplex PCR; TCRdb holds only in-frame clones, not every one. The sample has some 120,000 clones, 88% seen once. In germline, CDR1 is LGHDT, CDR2 YNNKEL (reference sequence). The CDR3 spans 15 residues. Trimming at V came to 7 bases and at J to 4 bases, leaving 10 bases not matched to a gene. The J gene is TRBJ2-1, the V gene TRBV3-1 (or the pseudogene TRBV3-2), with 7 bases fitting TRBD2. This TCR came from a woman aged 70 to 79 in good health. The sample comprised blood. The CDR3 loop reads CASTDGRKHYNEQFF. The CDR3 region has the DNA TGTGCCAGCACTGACGGGAGGAAACATTACAATGAGCAGTTCTTC.